Listed below are T cell receptor beta chains from one sample, sequenced in a study of cytomegalovirus exposure and HLA in healthy donors. Libraries were prepared by immunoSEQ multiplex PCR; TCRdb keeps only in-frame clonotypes and omits some of them. The table records some 150,000 clones, roughly 70% of them present only once. The material sequenced was PBMCs. These receptors came from a woman aged 55-75 years in good health and CMV-seropositive. The CDR3 runs from the conserved cysteine through the conserved F or W. A D gene is named only where the DNA matches it firmly. Clone sizes are given selectively: once, few, many, or a class where the clone is expanded.

NA	NA	TRBV29-1	12	TRBJ1-2	CSVGDTSYGYTF	TGCAGCGTTGGGGACACCAGCTATGGCTACACCTTC
TRBD1	NA	TRBV7-8	14	TRBJ1-2	CASRPDRGEGGYTF	TGTGCCAGCAGACCGGACAGGGGGGAAGGTGGCTACACCTTC
TRBD2	NA	TRBV14	14	TRBJ2-2	CASSGLANTGELFF	TGTGCCAGCAGCGGACTAGCGAACACCGGGGAGCTGTTTTTT
NA	NA	TRBV19	17	TRBJ2-6	CASSMRGSYSGANVLTF	TGTGCCAGTAGTATGAGGGGGTCATACTCTGGGGCCAACGTCCTGACTTTC
NA	few	TRBV5-5	11	TRBJ2-5	CASSFKETQYF	TGTGCCAGCAGCTTTAAAGAGACCCAGTACTTC
TRBD1	NA	TRBV13	16	TRBJ1-2	CASSSYAGTGNYGYTF	TGTGCCAGCAGTTCTTACGCCGGGACAGGGAACTATGGCTACACCTTC
TRBD1	NA	TRBV28	16	TRBJ2-7	CASSPSMGQGNYEQYF	TGTGCCAGCAGTCCATCCATGGGACAGGGGAACTACGAGCAGTACTTC
NA	NA	TRBV5-1	14	TRBJ1-2	CASSLVSRDSGYTF	TGCGCCAGCAGCTTGGTATCGAGGGATTCTGGCTACACCTTC
TRBD2	NA	TRBV9	16	TRBJ2-3	CASSPRLASSTDTQYF	TGTGCCAGCAGCCCCCGACTAGCGTCTAGCACAGATACGCAGTATTTT
NA	few	TRBV5-6	14	TRBJ1-1	CASSAGQRNTEAFF	TGTGCCAGCAGCGCCGGCCAGCGGAACACTGAAGCTTTCTTT
NA	few	TRBV11-2	13	TRBJ1-1	CASSHVSGTEAFF	TGTGCCAGCAGCCATGTTTCCGGCACTGAAGCTTTCTTT
TRBD1	NA	TRBV10-1	15	TRBJ2-7	CASSESGTGYYEQYF	TGCGCCAGCAGTGAGTCGGGGACAGGTTATTACGAGCAGTACTTC
NA	NA	TRBV7-9	16	TRBJ2-1	CASSLGTSGALHEQFF	TGTGCCAGCAGCTTAGGGACATCAGGGGCTTTACATGAGCAGTTCTTC
NA	few	TRBV6-5	12	TRBJ1-2	CASSYGTFGYTF	TGTGCCAGCAGTTACGGGACTTTTGGCTACACCTTC
NA	NA	TRBV6-1	15	TRBJ2-2	CASRRAVGAPGELFF	TGTGCCAGCAGAAGGGCAGTAGGGGCGCCCGGGGAGCTGTTTTTT
TRBD2	once	TRBV2	15	TRBJ2-1	CASSRTSGAYNEQFF	TGTGCCAGCAGTCGGACTAGCGGGGCCTACAATGAGCAGTTCTTC
NA	NA	TRBV4-1	16	TRBJ2-6	CASSRDQFSGANVLTF	TGCGCCAGCAGCCGAGACCAGTTTTCTGGGGCCAACGTCCTGACTTTC
TRBD1	NA	TRBV9	17	TRBJ2-2	CASSPRIGQGASGELFF	TGTGCCAGCAGCCCTAGGATAGGACAGGGGGCTAGTGGGGAGCTGTTTTTT
NA	once	TRBV5-4	15	TRBJ2-7	CASSSDSSPAYEQYF	TGTGCCAGCAGCTCGGACTCCTCCCCCGCCTACGAGCAGTACTTC
NA	NA	TRBV5-1	14	TRBJ2-2	CASSPGLWTGELFF	TGCGCCAGCAGCCCCGGTTTATGGACCGGGGAGCTGTTTTTT
TRBD2	NA	TRBV9	14	TRBJ2-3	CASSGTSGRDTQYF	TGTGCCAGCAGCGGGACTAGCGGGAGGGATACGCAGTATTTT
NA	NA	TRBV5-1	16	TRBJ2-7	CASSPGEQGPTYEQYF	TGCGCCAGCAGCCCGGGGGAGCAGGGCCCGACCTACGAGCAGTACTTC
TRBD2	NA	TRBV6-1	12	TRBJ2-5	CATFSGRGTQYF	TGTGCCACCTTCAGCGGGAGAGGGACCCAGTACTTC
NA	once	TRBV5-1	15	TRBJ2-5	CASSSTGGLQETQYF	TGCGCCAGCAGCTCGACCGGAGGACTACAAGAGACCCAGTACTTC
NA	NA	TRBV6-1	13	TRBJ1-5	CASTTPSNQPQHF	TGTGCCAGCACGACACCTAGCAATCAGCCCCAGCATTTT
TRBD2	NA	TRBV11-2	16	TRBJ2-6	CASSPRAGAGANVLTF	TGTGCCAGCAGCCCAAGGGCGGGGGCTGGGGCCAACGTCCTGACTTTC